Each of the 11 T cell receptor beta chains below was sequenced from the same sample in a study of CD8+CD57+ T cells in acquired aplastic anemia. Genomic DNA, the template, was used for profiling of the TCR beta VDJ and CDR3. TCRdb independently ran MiXCR on the reads; one entry per CDR3 protein. The sample includes around 170,000 distinct CDR3 sequences, 35% to 50% of them seen just once. The sample taken for sequencing was sorted CD4+, CD8+, or CD8+CD57+ T cells (not recorded which) from PBMCs. Receptor source: a human donor in good health.

This clonotype was detected many times. The CDR3 coding sequence is TGCGCCAGCAGCTTCTCAGGGGGCGCGGGAGAGACCCAGTACTTC. Translating gives CASSFSGGAGETQYF. The chain uses TRBV5-1 and TRBJ2-5; 8 nucleotides match TRBD1. V was pared by 2 bases and J by 4 bases, with 7 bases of the junction left unmatched. The CDR3 runs 15 residues. CDR1 SGHRS and CDR2 YFSETQ come from the germline V gene.

This clonotype was seen many times. The chain carries TRBV12-3 or TRBV12-4 and TRBJ2-2; the match to TRBD2 covers 9 bases. This CDR3 is built from 16 residues. Trimming at V came to 10 bases and at J to 2 bases, leaving 11 bases not matched to a gene. The CDR3 nucleotides are TGTGCCACCATAGCGGGAGCTGGGCTTAACACCGGGGAGCTGTTTTTT. Translated, it gives CATIAGAGLNTGELFF.

The J gene is TRBJ1-6, the V gene TRBV20-1, with TRBD1 matching 9 bases. Germline CDR1 is DFQATT and CDR2 is SNEGSKA (reference sequence). V shed 2 bases, J shed 5 bases, and the junction held 7 bases outside the gene matches. The CDR3 is made up of 16 amino acids. The CDR3 DNA follows: TGCAGTGCTAGACCTACACAGGGGGCAGATAATTCACCCCTCCACTTT. Translated, it gives CSARPTQGADNSPLHF.

This clonotype was seen many times. The gene calls are TRBV11-3 and TRBJ1-6; no clear D. Trimming left V 3 bases short and J 6 bases short, with 6 bases between. CDR1 and CDR2 (germline): SGHNT, YENEEA. The CDR3 has 13 amino acids. The DNA of the CDR3 is TGTGCCAGCAGCTTGAGGATTAATTCACCCCTCCACTTT. Protein product: CASSLRINSPLHF.

V and J are TRBV24-1 and TRBJ2-3, with 10 bases aligning to TRBD1. The CDR3 totals 14 residues. The V segment lost 7 bases and the J segment 2 bases; nucleotides outside the gene matches: 2. Germline CDR1 reads KGHDR; CDR2 reads SFDVKD. The CDR3 DNA is TGTGCCACCAGGGGACAGGGGACCACAGATACGCAGTATTTT. Residues: CATRGQGTTDTQYF.

V is TRBV27 and J is TRBJ2-2; D call uncertain. Germline V gene data show CDR1 as MNHEY and CDR2 as SMNVEV (reference sequence). The CDR3 loop spans 14 amino acids. Trimming stripped 5 bases from V and 3 bases from J, with 10 bases between. CDR3 region: CASSPTQDTGELFF. The CDR3 region has the DNA TGTGCCAGCAGTCCGACACAAGACACCGGGGAGCTGTTTTTT.

This clonotype was detected only once. The chain uses TRBV19 and TRBJ1-1, with TRBD1 identical over 8 bases. The V gene's germline CDR1 is LNHDA and CDR2 SQIVND (reference sequence). Germline trimming cut 6 bases from V and 11 bases from J; bases unmatched to any gene: 5. The CDR3 is 11 residues long. CDR3 DNA: TGTGCCAGTAGGCAGGGGGCTCCTGCTTTCTTT. Translation gives CASRQGAPAFF.

This clonotype was found many times. The rearrangement links TRBV19 to TRBJ1-6; 7 positions match TRBD1. The CDR3 has 15 residues. Germline CDR1 reads LNHDA; CDR2 reads SQIVND (reference sequence). V shed 7 bases, J shed 5 bases, and the junction held 8 bases outside the gene matches. CDR3 DNA: TGTGCCAGTATGGAGGACAGGTCCCATAATTCACCCCTCCACTTT. Its protein product is CASMEDRSHNSPLHF. The full variable domain, rest sourced from reference TRBV19 and TRBJ1-6, is DGGITQSPKYLFRKEGQNVTLSCEQNLNHDAMYWYRQDPGQGLRLIYYSQIVNDFQKGDIAEGYSVSREKKESFPLTVTSAQKNPTAFYLCASMEDRSHNSPLHFGNGTRLTVT.

This clonotype was counted many times. The chain is built from TRBV19 and TRBJ1-5, with D unclear. Trimming cost V 2 bases and J 7 bases, with 12 bases left between them. Germline V gene data show CDR1 as LNHDA and CDR2 as SQIVND (reference sequence). The CDR3 has 14 residues. The CDR3 DNA reads TGTGCCAGTAGTATAACCTCCCGGTCGCAGCCCCAGCATTTT. Translated, it gives CASSITSRSQPQHF.

This clonotype has more than one count but fewer than ten. The genes are TRBV7-8 and TRBJ1-4; D call uncertain. Per the germline V gene, CDR1 is SGHVS and CDR2 is FQNEAQ. This CDR3 has 10 residues. V lost 10 bases to trimming and J lost 6 bases, with 6 bases between them. CDR3 in amino acids: CATIDEKLFF. The CDR3 DNA sequence: TGTGCCACCATAGATGAAAAACTGTTTTTT.

This clonotype occurred many times. V is TRBV7-2 and J is TRBJ2-1; weak D call: TRBD2 (6 bases). The CDR3 loop spans 16 amino acids. V shed 5 bases and J shed 4 bases, with 18 bases lying between them. Per the germline V gene, CDR1 is SGHTA and CDR2 is FQGNSA. This CDR3 is CASSRQSGPGYNEQFF. CDR3 bases: TGTGCCAGCAGCCGACAGAGCGGGCCGGGATACAATGAGCAGTTCTTC. Full variable domain (rest looked up from reference TRBV7-2 and TRBJ2-1): GAGVSQSPSNKVTEKGKDVELRCDPISGHTALYWYRQSLGQGLEFLIYFQGNSAPDKSGLPSDRFSAERTGGSVSTLTIQRTQQEDSAVYLCASSRQSGPGYNEQFFGPGTRLTVL.